This is a list of T cell receptor beta chains from one sample in a study of blood T cell repertoires in COVID-19. Clones were read by immunoSEQ multiplex PCR, and TCRdb kept only the in-frame ones, dropping some. Among about 350,000 clones, about 92% were seen once, and the ten largest hold approximately 4.1%. Input material: peripheral blood. The origin of the receptors is a woman in her fifties or sixties with COVID-19, enrolled during active disease. Each CDR3 is given with its conserved first and last residue. The D gene is left open where the match is weak. Part of the rows lack a size; the others show once, few, many or a class for expanded clones.

CASSVDSQLISSYNSPLHF | TGTGCCAGCAGCGTTGACAGCCAACTCATCAGCTCCTATAATTCACCCCTCCACTTT | TRBJ1-6 | NA | NA | TRBV9
CASSSQGAQTEAFF | TGCGCCAGCAGCTCACAGGGGGCGCAGACTGAAGCTTTCTTT | TRBJ1-1 | NA | TRBD1 | TRBV5-1
CASSPEGFRNTIYF | TGTGCCAGCTCACCTGAGGGATTTAGGAACACCATATATTTT | TRBJ1-3 | NA | NA | TRBV18
CASSEYSAGGPYPYF | TGCGCCAGCAGTGAGTATTCAGCGGGGGGGCCTTACCCGTATTTT | TRBJ2-3 | NA | TRBD2 | TRBV10-2
CASRYLPTGGGEQYF | TGTGCCAGCAGGTACCTACCGACAGGGGGTGGCGAGCAGTACTTC | TRBJ2-7 | NA | TRBD1 | TRBV27
CASSVNRGTEAFF | TGTGCTAGCAGCGTAAACAGGGGAACTGAAGCTTTCTTT | TRBJ1-1 | NA | TRBD1 | TRBV7-7
CASSPSGSGSGANVLTF | TGTGCCAGCTCACCTTCGGGTTCTGGCTCTGGGGCCAACGTCCTGACTTTC | TRBJ2-6 | NA | NA | TRBV18
CASGQRNTEAFF | TGTGCCAGCGGACAGCGGAACACTGAAGCTTTCTTT | TRBJ1-1 | NA | NA | TRBV6-5
CASRHRGNQPQHF | TGTGCCAGCCGCCACAGGGGCAATCAGCCCCAGCATTTT | TRBJ1-5 | NA | NA | TRBV12-3/TRBV12-4
CASSVSHRVGEAFF | TGTGCCAGTAGTGTAAGCCACAGGGTTGGTGAAGCTTTCTTT | TRBJ1-1 | once | NA | TRBV19
CASSATHSRGGHGYTF | TGTGCCAGCAGCGCTACTCATTCCCGAGGGGGACATGGCTACACCTTC | TRBJ1-2 | once | NA | TRBV9
CATSRGISGYGYTF | TGTGCCACCAGCAGAGGGATCTCGGGCTATGGCTACACCTTC | TRBJ1-2 | NA | NA | TRBV15
CASSSDRVGEEAFF | TGTGCCAGCAGTTCTGACAGGGTAGGGGAAGAAGCTTTCTTT | TRBJ1-1 | NA | TRBD1 | TRBV27
CASSVVGGGSYNSPLHF | TGTGCCAGCAGCGTTGTTGGGGGAGGCTCCTATAATTCACCCCTCCACTTT | TRBJ1-6 | NA | NA | TRBV7-2
CASSRTASGGRTGELFF | TGTGCCAGCAGCCGCACGGCCAGCGGGGGACGGACCGGGGAGCTGTTTTTT | TRBJ2-2 | once | TRBD2 | TRBV7-2
CASSENRGRWPQHF | TGTGCCAGCAGTGAAAACAGGGGGCGGTGGCCCCAGCATTTT | TRBJ1-5 | NA | TRBD1 | TRBV2
CASSLQGVGEQFF | TGTGCCAGTAGTCTTCAAGGGGTAGGAGAGCAGTTCTTC | TRBJ2-1 | NA | NA | TRBV19
CASSFTPSFSEQFF | TGCGCCAGCAGCTTCACGCCTAGCTTCAGTGAGCAGTTCTTC | TRBJ2-1 | NA | NA | TRBV5-1
CASSLALGIGDEKLFF | TGCGCCAGCAGCTTGGCTCTCGGCATAGGGGATGAAAAACTGTTTTTT | TRBJ1-4 | NA | NA | TRBV5-1
CASSSGRGPVRETQYF | TGTGCCAGCAGCTCAGGCAGGGGCCCCGTTAGAGAGACCCAGTACTTC | TRBJ2-5 | NA | NA | TRBV5-8
CASSLGQGLEGYTF | TGTGCCAGCTCTCTCGGGCAGGGTCTGGAAGGCTACACCTTC | TRBJ1-2 | NA | NA | TRBV6-5
CASRTGHHQPQHF | TGTGCCAGCAGGACAGGGCACCATCAGCCCCAGCATTTT | TRBJ1-5 | NA | TRBD1 | TRBV28
CASGQTGGSAQYF | TGTGCTAGTGGTCAGACAGGGGGCAGTGCCCAGTACTTC | TRBJ2-5 | once | TRBD1 | TRBV12-5
CASSLLAEGRASPLHF | TGTGCCAGCAGCCTCCTAGCGGAGGGCAGGGCGTCACCCCTCCACTTT | TRBJ1-6 | NA | NA | TRBV14
CASSYSGSTIYF | TGCGCCAGCAGCTATTCAGGTTCCACCATATATTTT | TRBJ1-3 | NA | NA | TRBV5-1